This TCR beta chain appears in the sequencing data of a study of T cells after posttransplantation cyclophosphamide. Sequencing was performed with immunoSEQ multiplex PCR; in TCRdb, only in-frame clones are kept and a portion is missing. The sample presents tens of thousands of clones, none singletons. Trimming took 3 bases from V and 1 from J, leaving 12 bases between them. Germline V gene sequence: CDR1 LNHNV, CDR2 YYDKDF (reference sequence). The CDR3 loop spans 15 amino acids. Whole-study results and caveats: Later post-transplant blood repertoires were often dominated by donor CD8+ memory clones. After PTCy, TRB diversity resembled that of CNI/methotrexate controls. Blood and skin or GI T cell repertoires showed limited TRB overlap.

This clone occurred many times. The antigen remains unidentified. The chain joins TRBV15 to TRBJ2-5; maybe TRBD2 (7 bases). Sequencing was performed on PBMCs. The TCR was taken from a man aged 50 to 60 in good health, CMV-negative, and a related stem cell transplant donor. The CDR3 loop reads CATSSAGALQETQYF. In DNA form, the CDR3 reads TGTGCCACCAGCAGCGCGGGGGCCCTCCAAGAGACCCAGTACTTC.